The clone carrying this TCR beta chain was counted many times. The data were taken from a study of T-cell reconstitution after alpha-beta-depleted transplantation in children. A library of TCRbeta sequences, prepared with unique molecular identifiers, was generated. TCRdb processed the PCR reads anew with MiXCR; each CDR3 protein has one entry. The repertoire holds approximately 350,000 distinct CDR3 sequences, with about an eighth as singletons. The source material was PBMCs, sampled from the stem cell graft. This sequence was found in a human donor who donated a stem cell graft to a child with Fanconi anemia.

Here the CDR3 reads CASSLFGGETQYF. The CDR3 DNA follows: TGCGCCAGCAGCTTGTTTGGGGGAGAGACCCAGTACTTC. The chain employs TRBV5-1 and TRBJ2-5; tentatively, D is TRBD1 or TRBD2 (5 bases each). V lost 1 base and J 4 bases, leaving 8 bases between the germline ends. Germline V gene sequence: CDR1 SGHRS, CDR2 YFSETQ. The length of the CDR3 is 13 residues.